The rows below give T cell receptor beta chains drawn from one sample of a study of OX40 agonist ivuxolimab in advanced cancers. Clones were sequenced by immunoSEQ multiplex PCR, and TCRdb holds only the in-frame ones, with some missing. This table holds roughly 48,000 clones, over 80% found once. The sequencing used CD4+ or CD8+ T cells sorted from blood, collected in a trial of the OX40 agonist ivuxolimab. These receptors were collected from an adult with an advanced solid tumor such as melanoma, head and neck, liver or kidney cancer. Both conserved end residues are part of each CDR3. The D gene is left open where the match is weak. Expanded clones get a size class; other rows say once, few or many, or leave the size out.

abundance,d_gene,j_gene,v_gene,CDR3aa,CDR3nt
once,-,TRBJ2-3,TRBV6-5,CASSQARGTDTQYF,TGTGCCAGCAGTCAGGCCCGAGGCACAGATACGCAGTATTTT
once,-,TRBJ2-3,TRBV29-1,CSVELGSTDTQYF,TGCAGCGTTGAGCTGGGGTCCACAGATACGCAGTATTTT
few,-,TRBJ1-1,TRBV9,CASSVTSTGGLAFF,TGTGCCAGCAGCGTCACGTCGACGGGCGGACTAGCTTTCTTT
-,TRBD1,TRBJ2-7,TRBV7-8,CASSWGTAPTYEQYF,TGTGCCAGCAGCTGGGGGACAGCGCCGACCTACGAGCAGTACTTC
once,TRBD2,TRBJ2-3,TRBV7-2,CASSLGLAGGLDTQYF,TGTGCCAGCAGCTTAGGGCTAGCGGGGGGACTAGATACGCAGTATTTT
once,-,TRBJ1-5,TRBV6-1,CASSEIQPQHF,TGTGCCAGCAGTGAAATTCAGCCCCAGCATTTT
-,-,TRBJ2-1,TRBV27,CASSLPGGAYNEQFF,TGTGCCAGCAGTTTACCCGGTGGGGCCTACAATGAGCAGTTCTTC
few,-,TRBJ2-7,TRBV30,CAWGTLVGHVGEQYF,TGTGCCTGGGGGACACTGGTTGGGCATGTAGGCGAGCAGTACTTC
-,-,TRBJ1-2,TRBV5-1,CASSLGQERGYTF,TGCGCCAGCAGCTTGGGGCAGGAGCGGGGCTACACCTTC
-,-,TRBJ1-2,TRBV6-1,CASSYPYGYTF,TGTGCCAGCAGTTATCCCTATGGCTACACCTTC
-,-,TRBJ2-7,TRBV28,CASSFPGGAYEQYF,TGTGCCAGCAGTTTCCCAGGCGGCGCCTACGAGCAGTACTTC
-,TRBD1,TRBJ1-5,TRBV29-1,CSVKDRGMNQPQHF,TGCAGCGTAAAGGACAGGGGTATGAATCAGCCCCAGCATTTT
-,-,TRBJ1-5,TRBV29-1,CSATTPTGPQHF,TGCAGCGCTACAACCCCTACAGGGCCCCAGCATTTT
-,TRBD1,TRBJ2-7,TRBV7-9,CASSLAGDRGSDF,TGTGCCAGCAGCTTAGCAGGGGACAGGGGTTCGGACTTC
-,TRBD2,TRBJ2-7,TRBV29-1,CSVGLAGTYEQYF,TGCAGCGTGGGACTAGCGGGTACCTACGAGCAGTACTTC
once,TRBD1,TRBJ1-2,TRBV5-1,CASSPDRSNYGYTF,TGCGCCAGCAGCCCGGACAGGTCAAACTATGGCTACACCTTC
-,-,TRBJ1-2,TRBV20-1,CSARDRGGYTF,TGCAGTGCTAGAGATAGGGGTGGCTACACCTTC
-,TRBD1,TRBJ1-4,TRBV7-8,CASSLAPGQGLNEKLFF,TGTGCCAGCAGCTTAGCGCCGGGACAGGGTTTAAATGAAAAACTGTTTTTT
-,-,TRBJ2-1,TRBV5-6,CASSLPGVNYNEQFF,TGTGCCAGCAGCTTACCAGGGGTAAACTACAATGAGCAGTTCTTC
-,-,TRBJ1-2,TRBV6-5,CASSYSRGRAHYGYTF,TGTGCCAGCAGTTACTCGAGGGGGAGGGCGCACTATGGCTACACCTTC
-,-,TRBJ1-2,TRBV29-1,CSVEDDYFSLGYTF,TGCAGCGTTGAAGATGACTACTTCTCCCTTGGCTACACCTTC
-,-,TRBJ2-6,TRBV7-9,CASSLGGTASGANVLTF,TGTGCCAGCAGCTTAGGGGGGACTGCCTCTGGGGCCAACGTCCTGACTTTC
few,TRBD1,TRBJ2-7,TRBV4-3,CASSQAWTGRSYEQYF,TGCGCCAGCAGCCAAGCCTGGACAGGGAGGAGCTACGAGCAGTACTTC
once,-,TRBJ2-1,TRBV5-1,CASSLRGPNKQFF,TGCGCCAGCAGCTTACGTGGGCCGAATAAGCAGTTCTTC
-,TRBD2,TRBJ2-1,TRBV4-3,CASSQESAGGRDEQFF,TGCGCCAGCAGCCAAGAATCAGCGGGGGGCCGGGATGAGCAGTTCTTC
-,-,TRBJ2-5,TRBV29-1,CSVLYSETQYF,TGCAGCGTTCTATATTCAGAGACCCAGTACTTC
-,-,TRBJ2-3,TRBV30,CAWSLADTQYF,TGTGCCTGGAGTTTGGCAGATACGCAGTATTTT
-,TRBD1,TRBJ2-7,TRBV19,CAIGGTGGHEQYF,TGTGCCATCGGAGGGACAGGGGGCCACGAGCAGTACTTC
-,-,TRBJ2-7,TRBV6-6,CATGEGIDEQYF,TGTGCCACGGGAGAGGGCATCGACGAGCAGTACTTC
-,TRBD1,TRBJ1-1,TRBV6-5,CASSPPTGGQYEAFF,TGTGCCAGCAGCCCCCCGACAGGGGGCCAGTATGAAGCTTTCTTT
once,TRBD2,TRBJ2-3,TRBV18,CASSVSGGETTDTQYF,TGTGCCAGCTCAGTTAGCGGGGGAGAAACCACAGATACGCAGTATTTT
-,-,TRBJ2-3,TRBV7-8,CATEDTQYF,TGTGCCACTGAGGATACGCAGTATTTT
-,TRBD1,TRBJ1-2,TRBV6-5,CASSYMDRVGYGYTF,TGTGCCAGCAGTTACATGGACAGGGTTGGCTATGGCTACACCTTC